This TCR beta chain is drawn from a study of CD8 T cells in ankylosing spondylitis (TCRdb year 2017). Turning to the overall study: To find TCR variants linked to disease, the study profiled T cell receptor beta repertoires in ankylosing spondylitis patients and healthy donors. The full study cohort comprised 25 or so ankylosing spondylitis patients and about a hundred healthy donors. Peripheral blood samples were taken, and synovial fluid was additionally collected from ankylosing spondylitis patients.

This clonotype was observed many times. The specificity of this receptor is unknown. One base away there is no much larger clone; base qualities are not given. Study-level results and caveats: The disease-linked clones were reported as significantly enriched in matched synovial fluid samples from ankylosing spondylitis patients. Some TCR beta motif variants had previously been reported in synovial fluid and blood of reactive arthritis patients, which suggested common disease-initiation mechanisms. The disease-linked clones showed a CD8+ phenotype and occurred at relatively low frequencies in peripheral blood. A TCR beta motif of several highly homologous amino acid variants appeared characteristic of blood from ankylosing spondylitis patients.

Synovial fluid samples were matched to blood samples from the same ankylosing spondylitis patients. For sequencing, an Illumina HiSeq 2500 was employed. Quantitative 5'-RACE with molecular barcodes was used to prepare TCR beta libraries. On the study's bioinformatics: To identify disease-linked TCR variants, a new computational method was used, one built on a probabilistic model of VDJ rearrangement. The public sequencing data were trimmed at Q25 with fastp and processed into clonotypes with MiXCR by TCRdb, which kept only in-frame beta chains. Rows are combined by CDR3 protein, so each entry shows the most common genes and DNA. The V and J calls were determined by TCRdb, not by the authors. The table for this sample lists about 140,000 distinct CDR3 sequences; 7.5% to 9.5% of them were counted only once. Less than 7.5% of the sample is held by the ten biggest clonotypes. The junction carries 5 bases between V and J, which are trimmed by 0 bases and 3 bases respectively. The CDR1 and CDR2 encoded by the germline V gene are SGHRS and YFSETQ. Including cysteine and phenylalanine, the CDR3 has 13 amino acids. Only the CDR3 region is kept as DNA, spanning 39 bases read in frame from base 1.

The sequencing sample was made of synovial fluid, either unsorted or a sorted T cell fraction (not recorded which). The receptor was isolated from a male donor with ankylosing spondylitis. This receptor chain uses TRBV5-1 and TRBJ2-3; no D gene call is confident. The CDR3 region reads CASSLGATDTQYF. The sequenced DNA: TGCGCCAGCAGCTTGGGAGCAACAGATACGCAGTATTTT. Beyond the CDR3, the reference TRBV5-1 and TRBJ2-3 genes provide the residues; the full variable domain reads: KAGVTQTPRYLIKTRGQQVTLSCSPISGHRSVSWYQQTPGQGLQFLFEYFSETQRNKGNFPGRFSGRQFSNSRSEMNVSTLELGDSALYLCASSLGATDTQYFGPGTRLTVL.